One and the same sample provided the 21 T cell receptor beta chains below, sequenced in a study of T cells in localized non-small cell lung cancer. Assay used: immunoSEQ multiplex PCR; TCRdb lists only in-frame clones, some missing. The sample yields 25,000 to 35,000 clones, under 95% seen once. The specimen was peripheral blood, collected before any cancer treatment. All receptors come from a woman between 40 and 69 years old with stage I lung adenocarcinoma.

This clone showed up just once. V usage is TRBV28 and J usage is TRBJ2-4; D perhaps matches TRBD1 (6 bases). V lost 2 bases and J lost 4, with 18 bases in between. The CDR3 runs 17 residues. CDR1 MDHEN and CDR2 SYDVKM come from the germline V gene. CDR3 region: CASSLIGRGAQKNIQYF. The CDR3 DNA is TGTGCCAGCAGTTTAATCGGCAGGGGAGCGCAAAAAAACATTCAGTACTTC. The complete variable domain, with remaining parts taken from reference TRBV28 and TRBJ2-4, reads DVKVTQSSRYLVKRTGEKVFLECVQDMDHENMFWYRQDPGLGLRLIYFSYDVKMKEKGDIPEGYSVSREKKERFSLILESASTNQTSMYLCASSLIGRGAQKNIQYFGAGTRLSVL.

This rearrangement joins TRBV6-5 to TRBJ2-7; the D is unclear. Germline CDR1 is MNHEY and CDR2 is SVGAGI. This CDR3 has 13 amino acids. The ends were cut back, 2 bases at V and 3 bases at J, with 8 bases in the middle. The CDR3 loop reads CASSYTALYEQYF. CDR3 coding DNA: TGTGCCAGCAGTTACACAGCACTCTACGAGCAGTACTTC.

The rearrangement links TRBV7-2 to TRBJ2-7; possible D gene TRBD1, 5 bases. The CDR3 consists of 15 residues. Trimming took 0 bases from V and 2 from J, leaving 11 bases between them. From germline, CDR1 is SGHTA and CDR2 FQGNSA. CDR3 residues: CASSLAPQGAYEQYF. The CDR3 DNA is TGTGCCAGCAGCTTAGCGCCTCAGGGCGCCTACGAGCAGTACTTC.

This chain joins TRBV7-9 and TRBJ2-1; TRBD1 agrees at 7 bases. V was pared by 4 bases and J by 0 bases, with 9 bases of the junction left unmatched. CDR1 SEHNR and CDR2 FQNEAQ come from the germline V gene (reference sequence). The CDR3 loop spans 17 amino acids. CDR3 nucleotides: TGTGCCAGCAGCTCCCCAAAGGGACAGAGCTCCTACAATGAGCAGTTCTTC. Translating gives CASSSPKGQSSYNEQFF. The whole variable domain, remainder taken from reference TRBV7-9 and TRBJ2-1, is DTGVSQNPRHKITKRGQNVTFRCDPISEHNRLYWYRQTLGQGPEFLTYFQNEAQLEKSRLLSDRFSAERPKGSFSTLEIQRTEQGDSAMYLCASSSPKGQSSYNEQFFGPGTRLTVL.

For the CDR3, the DNA is TGTGCCAGCAGCCAAGCCCCCCAGGGGAATCAGCCCCAGCATTTT. Translating gives CASSQAPQGNQPQHF. This chain connects TRBV4-2 to TRBJ1-5; weak D call: TRBD1 (6 bases). Germline loops: CDR1 LGHNA, CDR2 YNFKEQ. The V end was cut by 1 base, the J end by 4 bases, with 11 bases between. CDR3 length: 15 residues.

This chain connects TRBV7-2 to TRBJ2-5; D is ambiguous. V shed 6 bases and J shed 1 base, with 9 bases lying between them. Germline lookup yields CDR1 SGHTA and CDR2 FQGNSA. The CDR3 sequence is 13 residues long. CDR3 sequence reads: CASSYRRQETQYF. The CDR3 region has the DNA TGTGCCAGCAGTTACCGGCGCCAAGAGACCCAGTACTTC.

The chain is built from TRBV5-1 and TRBJ2-3, with D possibly TRBD2 on 6 matching bases. Germline CDR1 is SGHRS and CDR2 is YFSETQ. V was shortened by 0 bases and J by 1 base, with 12 bases between the two germline ends. The length of the CDR3 is 16 residues. CDR3 DNA: TGCGCCAGCAGCTTGGTCCCCCCGGGAGGCACAGATACGCAGTATTTT. It codes for CASSLVPPGGTDTQYF.

The chain has TRBV6-4 and TRBJ2-3; 10 bases line up with TRBD2. The V and J ends lost 5 bases and 1 base, in that order; junction bases with no gene match: 0. The V gene's germline CDR1 is MRHNA and CDR2 SNTAGT. The CDR3 spans 14 residues. The CDR3 region has the DNA TGTGCCAGCAGTCTAGCGGGAGGCACAGATACGCAGTATTTT. Its protein product is CASSLAGGTDTQYF.

The CDR3 sequence is CASSSGQGYEQYF. CDR3 sequence (DNA): TGTGCCAGCAGCTCGGGACAGGGCTACGAGCAGTACTTC. The chain joins TRBV11-2 to TRBJ2-7; TRBD1 aligns across 9 bases. Germline values: CDR1 SGHAT, CDR2 FQNNGV. CDR3 length: 13 residues. The ends lost 4 bases at V and 3 bases at J; junction bases unmatched: 1.

The chain uses TRBV12-5 and TRBJ2-3; the D is unclear. The ends were cut back, 5 bases at V and 4 bases at J, with 10 bases in the middle. This CDR3 spans 13 amino acids. The V gene's germline CDR1 is LGHNT and CDR2 FRNRAP. DNA for the CDR3: TGTGCTAGTGGTAGGTGGGCCGCAGATACGCAGTATTTT. This sequence encodes CASGRWAADTQYF.

The CDR3 reads CASSFPTGGAYSPLHF. The CDR3 nucleotides are TGTGCCAGCAGCTTTCCGACAGGGGGCGCATATTCACCCCTCCACTTT. V usage is TRBV5-4 and J usage is TRBJ1-6; 10 bases agree with TRBD1. The trim removed 2 bases at V and 8 bases at J, leaving 7 bases unmatched. Germline assignment: CDR1 SGHNT and CDR2 YYREEE (reference sequence). The CDR3 consists of 16 residues.

The V call is TRBV2, the J call TRBJ1-1; 8 bases match TRBD1. After removal of 4 bases from V and 8 bases from J, the junction contained 3 bases not matched to a gene. Germline values: CDR1 SNHLY, CDR2 FYNNEI. The CDR3 has 12 residues. CDR3 sequence: CASSARTGEAFF. The CDR3 DNA reads as TGTGCCAGCAGTGCTAGGACAGGGGAAGCTTTCTTT.

This rearrangement joins TRBV11-3 to TRBJ1-1; possible D gene TRBD1, 5 bases. Germline V gene sequence: CDR1 SGHNT, CDR2 YENEEA. The CDR3 loop spans 16 amino acids. V lost 6 bases to trimming and J lost 0 bases, with 17 bases between them. The CDR3 bases are TGTGCCAGCAGTCCCCGACAGACCTTAATGAACACTGAAGCTTTCTTT. Encoded protein: CASSPRQTLMNTEAFF.

This rearrangement joins TRBV18 to TRBJ1-4, with TRBD1 matching 12 bases. Germline CDR1 is KGHSH and CDR2 is LQKENI. CDR3 length: 19 residues. V shed 2 bases and J 2 bases; nucleotides not matched to a gene: 9. The CDR3, as DNA: TGTGCCAGCTCACCAAAAATACCGGGACAGGGGGCCACTAATGAAAAACTGTTTTTT. This codes for CASSPKIPGQGATNEKLFF.

The rearrangement joins TRBV28 to TRBJ1-1; D is unclear. This CDR3 comprises 12 residues. V was cut by 5 bases and J by 7 bases, with 11 bases left in between. Per germline, CDR1 MDHEN and CDR2 SYDVKM. The CDR3: CASSPDGYEAFF. As DNA, the CDR3 is TGTGCCAGCAGTCCAGACGGCTATGAAGCTTTCTTT.

The rearrangement links TRBV6-6 to TRBJ2-2; D might be TRBD2 (6 bases). The V end was cut by 2 bases, the J end by 6 bases, with 13 bases between. Germline V gene lookup returns CDR1 MNHNY and CDR2 SVGAGI (reference sequence). The CDR3 has 15 amino acids. The CDR3 region has the DNA TGTGCCAGCAGTTACGGGCGGTCGGGGGCCGGGGAGCTGTTTTTT. Translation gives CASSYGRSGAGELFF.

This clone has just one count. The rearrangement uses TRBV5-6 and TRBJ2-7; D ambiguous. V lost 0 bases, J lost 6 bases, and 10 bases lay in between. This CDR3 is 13 amino acids long. Germline lookup yields CDR1 SGHDT and CDR2 YYEEEE. The CDR3 loop is CASSLVVMGEQYF. The CDR3 DNA reads as TGTGCCAGCAGCTTGGTTGTTATGGGCGAGCAGTACTTC.

The chain has TRBV19 and TRBJ1-2; TRBD1 matches at 7 bases. The trim removed 7 bases at V and 8 bases at J, leaving 10 bases unmatched. Germline CDR1 is LNHDA and CDR2 is SQIVND (reference sequence). This CDR3 has 13 amino acids. CDR3 amino acids: CASTEQGKGGYTF. The CDR3 region has the DNA TGTGCCAGTACCGAACAGGGGAAGGGGGGCTACACCTTC.

The CDR3 reads CASSLERYNEQFF. The CDR3 DNA is TGCGCCAGCAGCCTTGAGAGGTACAATGAGCAGTTCTTC. The V gene is TRBV5-1, the J gene TRBJ2-1; D is uncertain. The V and J ends lost 4 bases and 4 bases respectively, with 9 bases between them. Germline CDR1 is SGHRS and CDR2 is YFSETQ. CDR3 length: 13 residues.

The V gene is TRBV7-8, the J gene TRBJ1-2, with a tentative D call TRBD1 (5 bases). CDR3 length equals 16 residues. Trimming cost V 4 bases and J 3 bases, with 18 bases left between them. Per the germline V gene, CDR1 is SGHVS and CDR2 is FQNEAQ. The CDR3 loop reads CASSSEVHDRDYGYTF. The CDR3 DNA is TGTGCCAGCAGCTCCGAGGTTCATGACAGAGACTATGGCTACACCTTC.

The V gene is TRBV19, the J gene TRBJ1-3; no definite D call. Germline CDR1 and CDR2: LNHDA and SQIVND (reference sequence). V was trimmed by 3 bases and J by 5 bases, leaving 20 bases between them. The CDR3 spans 17 residues. For the CDR3, the DNA is TGTGCCAGTAGTATCGGCGGAGGGCTACGCGGTAGAAACACCATATATTTT. Amino acids: CASSIGGGLRGRNTIYF. Full variable domain (remainder filled in from reference TRBV19 and TRBJ1-3): DGGITQSPKYLFRKEGQNVTLSCEQNLNHDAMYWYRQDPGQGLRLIYYSQIVNDFQKGDIAEGYSVSREKKESFPLTVTSAQKNPTAFYLCASSIGGGLRGRNTIYFGEGSWLTVV.